This T cell receptor (beta chain) appears in the sequencing data of a study of cytomegalovirus exposure and HLA in healthy donors. General observations from the study: The study listed roughly 160 cytomegalovirus-associated TCR beta chains.

TCRdb's table, derived via immunoSEQ multiplex PCR, lists solely in-frame clones and lacks some. The table shows approximately 210,000 clones, with about 90% occurring only once. In germline, CDR1 is SQVTM, CDR2 ANQGSEA. The CDR3 sequence is 13 residues long. V was shortened by 4 bases and J by 1 base, with 10 bases between the two germline ends. Turning to this clone: Its antigen is unidentified.

The genes are TRBV29-1 and TRBJ1-1; D is ambiguous. Material for sequencing was PBMCs. This TCR derives from a young woman in good health and CMV-seronegative. The CDR3 sequence is CSVAFGGNTEAFF. The CDR3 DNA sequence: TGCAGCGTTGCGTTTGGAGGGAACACTGAAGCTTTCTTT.